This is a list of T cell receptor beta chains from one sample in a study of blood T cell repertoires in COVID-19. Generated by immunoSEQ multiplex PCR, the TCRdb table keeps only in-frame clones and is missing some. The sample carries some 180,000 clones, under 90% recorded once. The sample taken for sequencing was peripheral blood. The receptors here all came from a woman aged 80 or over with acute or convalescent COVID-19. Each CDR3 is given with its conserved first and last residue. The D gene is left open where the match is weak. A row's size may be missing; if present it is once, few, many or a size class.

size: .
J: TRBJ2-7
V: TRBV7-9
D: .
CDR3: CASSLEGQGDEQYF
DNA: TGTGCCAGCAGCTTAGAGGGGCAGGGCGACGAGCAGTACTTC

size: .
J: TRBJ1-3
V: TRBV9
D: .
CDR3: CASSALGGAAENTIYF
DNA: TGTGCCAGCAGCGCCCTCGGGGGGGCTGCTGAAAACACCATATATTTT

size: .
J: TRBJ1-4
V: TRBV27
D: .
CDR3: CASSLAIDTTNEKLFF
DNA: TGTGCCAGCAGTTTAGCCATCGACACAACTAATGAAAAACTGTTTTTT

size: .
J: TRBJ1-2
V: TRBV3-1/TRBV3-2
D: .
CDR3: CASSQVPGLYGYTF
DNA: TGTGCCAGCAGCCAAGTCCCCGGACTTTATGGCTACACCTTC

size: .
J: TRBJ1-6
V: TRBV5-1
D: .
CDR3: CASSFGRTAVSPLHF
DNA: TGCGCCAGCAGTTTTGGCCGGACAGCCGTTTCACCCCTCCACTTT

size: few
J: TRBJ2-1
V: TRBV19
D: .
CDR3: CASSIVRRLNNEQFF
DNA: TGTGCCAGTAGTATAGTAAGGCGACTCAACAATGAGCAGTTCTTC

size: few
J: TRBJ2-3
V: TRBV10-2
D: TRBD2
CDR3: CASSEPRGEADTQYF
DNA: TGCGCCAGCAGTGAGCCACGGGGGGAGGCAGATACGCAGTATTTT

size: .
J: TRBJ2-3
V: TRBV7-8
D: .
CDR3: CASSLDLQSDTQYF
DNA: TGTGCCAGCAGCTTAGACCTTCAGTCAGATACGCAGTATTTT

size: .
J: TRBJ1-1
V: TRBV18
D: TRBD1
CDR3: CASSPGQGMNTEAFF
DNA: TGTGCCAGCTCGCCTGGACAGGGGATGAACACTGAAGCTTTCTTT

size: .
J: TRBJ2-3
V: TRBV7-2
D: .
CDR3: CASSLVTTTDTQYF
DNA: TGTGCCAGCAGCTTAGTTACAACAACAGATACGCAGTATTTT